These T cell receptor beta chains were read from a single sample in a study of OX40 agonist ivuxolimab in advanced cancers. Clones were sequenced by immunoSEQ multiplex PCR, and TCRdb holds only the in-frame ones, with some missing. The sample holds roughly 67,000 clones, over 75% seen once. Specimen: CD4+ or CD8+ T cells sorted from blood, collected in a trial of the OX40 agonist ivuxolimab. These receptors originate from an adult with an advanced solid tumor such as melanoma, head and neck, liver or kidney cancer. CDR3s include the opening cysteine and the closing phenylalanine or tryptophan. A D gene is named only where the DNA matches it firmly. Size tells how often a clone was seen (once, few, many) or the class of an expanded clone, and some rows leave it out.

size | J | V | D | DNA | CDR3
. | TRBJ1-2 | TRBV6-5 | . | TGTGCCAGCAGTTACAAGGGACGGACCACCGGCTACACCTTC | CASSYKGRTTGYTF
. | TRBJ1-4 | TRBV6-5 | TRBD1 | TGTGCCGTACGGGACAGGTTTAATGAAAAACTGTTTTTT | CAVRDRFNEKLFF
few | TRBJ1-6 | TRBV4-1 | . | TGCGCCAGCAGACAGGCCTTGGGGGATTCACCCCTCCACTTT | CASRQALGDSPLHF
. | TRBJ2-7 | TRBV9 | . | TGTGCCAGCAGCGTAGGGCCAGTCTCCTACGAGCAGTACTTC | CASSVGPVSYEQYF
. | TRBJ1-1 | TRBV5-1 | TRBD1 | TGCGCCAGCAGCTTGCTTACAGGGGCGAACACTGAAGCTTTCTTT | CASSLLTGANTEAFF
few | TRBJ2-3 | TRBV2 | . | TGTGCCACAGCCCGTGGCGGGGGCGCCATGGATACGCAGTATTTT | CATARGGGAMDTQYF
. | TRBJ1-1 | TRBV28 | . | TGTGCCAGCAGTTTAAACCCTGGACAGTCTGAAGCTTTCTTT | CASSLNPGQSEAFF
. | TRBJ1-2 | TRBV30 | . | TGTGCCTGGAGTGTCCTCTCTAACTATGGCTACACCTTC | CAWSVLSNYGYTF
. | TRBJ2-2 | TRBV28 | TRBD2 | TGTGCCAGCAGTTCGAGCGGGGGCACCGGGGAGCTGTTTTTT | CASSSSGGTGELFF
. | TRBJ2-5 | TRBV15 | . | TGTGCCACCAGCAAACAGGAGACCCAGTACTTC | CATSKQETQYF
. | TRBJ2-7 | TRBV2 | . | TGTGCCAGCTCGACCGCTTTGATCTACGAGCAGTACTTC | CASSTALIYEQYF
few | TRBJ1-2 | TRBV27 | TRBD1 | TGTGCCAGCAGTTGGGGACAGGGGGACTATGGCTACACCTTC | CASSWGQGDYGYTF
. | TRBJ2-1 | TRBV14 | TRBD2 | TGTGCCAGCAGCCTAGCGGGAGGGTACAATGAGCAGTTCTTC | CASSLAGGYNEQFF
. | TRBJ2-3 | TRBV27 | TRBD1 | TGTGCCAGCAGTCTCCTAAACAGGGGACATACGCAGTATTTT | CASSLLNRGHTQYF
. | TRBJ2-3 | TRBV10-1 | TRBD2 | TGCGCCAGCAGTTCGACTACCTGGACTAGCGGGGGGGATACGCAGTATTTT | CASSSTTWTSGGDTQYF
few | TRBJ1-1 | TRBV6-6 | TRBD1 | TGTGCCAGCAGTTACTCCCAGGGGGGCACTGAAGCTTTCTTT | CASSYSQGGTEAFF
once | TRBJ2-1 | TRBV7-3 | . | TGTGCCAGCAGCCTCCAGGGGACCTACAATGAGCAGTTCTTC | CASSLQGTYNEQFF
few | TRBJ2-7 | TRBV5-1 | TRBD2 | TGCGCCAGCAGCTACGGGACTAGCGGAGACGAGCAGTACTTC | CASSYGTSGDEQYF
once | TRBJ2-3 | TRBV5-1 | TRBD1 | TGCGCCAGCAGCTTGGCGACAGGGGAGAGGGATACGCAGTATTTT | CASSLATGERDTQYF
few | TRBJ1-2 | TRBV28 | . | TGTGCCAGCAGTTTATTCGCGACAGCTCAATCGGGGGGCTACACCTTC | CASSLFATAQSGGYTF
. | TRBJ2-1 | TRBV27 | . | TGTGCCAGCAGTTTAAATGTGCCCAATGAGCAGTTCTTC | CASSLNVPNEQFF
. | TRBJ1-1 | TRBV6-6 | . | TGTGCCAGCGTAGTGAAGACAGGGAACACTGAAGCTTTCTTT | CASVVKTGNTEAFF
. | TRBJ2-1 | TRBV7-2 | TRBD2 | TGTGCCAGCAGCTTAGGCTTTTGGCAGCGGGAAGGAAGTGAGTTCTTC | CASSLGFWQREGSEFF
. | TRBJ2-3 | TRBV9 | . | TGTGCCAGCAGCACGGGGGATACGCAGTATTTT | CASSTGDTQYF
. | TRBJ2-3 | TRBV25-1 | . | TGTGCCAGCAGTGCGCCGGGACCGGGGACAGATACGCAGTATTTT | CASSAPGPGTDTQYF
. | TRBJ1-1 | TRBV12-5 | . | TGTGCTAGTGGTCTGGAGTATCTCGAAGCTTTCTTT | CASGLEYLEAFF
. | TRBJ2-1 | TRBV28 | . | TGTGCCAGCAGTTTAGACCTGTACAGTTACAATGAGCAGTTCTTC | CASSLDLYSYNEQFF
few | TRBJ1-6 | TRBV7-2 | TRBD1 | TGTGCCAGCAGCCCGTCATTGGGGACAGTGGGTAATTCACCCCTCCACTTT | CASSPSLGTVGNSPLHF
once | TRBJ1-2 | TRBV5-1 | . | TGCGCCAGCAGCTTGACAGGGACGGCTAACTATGGCTACACCTTC | CASSLTGTANYGYTF
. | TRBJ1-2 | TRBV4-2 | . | TGTGCCAGCAGCCAAGTAGGTGGCTACACCTTC | CASSQVGGYTF
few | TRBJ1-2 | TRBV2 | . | TGTGCCAGCAGGGGAGGTTTGTTCGGCTACACCTTC | CASRGGLFGYTF
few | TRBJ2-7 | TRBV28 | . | TGTGCCAGCAGTTTATGGGACCCCTACGAGCAGTACTTC | CASSLWDPYEQYF
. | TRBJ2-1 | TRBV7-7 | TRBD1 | TGTGCCAGCAGCCCCGGGACAGCATACAATGAGCAGTTCTTC | CASSPGTAYNEQFF
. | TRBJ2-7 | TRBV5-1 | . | TGCGCCAGCAGCCCCAATCGACAGGAGCAGTACTTC | CASSPNRQEQYF
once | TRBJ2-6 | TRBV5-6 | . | TGTGCCAGCAGCCACGGTCCGGGGTGGGCTGGGGCCAACGTCCTGACTTTC | CASSHGPGWAGANVLTF
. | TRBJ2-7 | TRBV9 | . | TGTGCCAGCAGCGTAGTCCCCACAGCAACCTACGAGCAGTACTTC | CASSVVPTATYEQYF
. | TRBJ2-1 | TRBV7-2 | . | TGTGCCAGCAGCTTAGCGCTGGGCGGACACAATGAGCAGTTCTTC | CASSLALGGHNEQFF
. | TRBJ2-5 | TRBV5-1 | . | TGCGCCAGCAGCGACCGACAAATTCAAGAGACCCAGTACTTC | CASSDRQIQETQYF
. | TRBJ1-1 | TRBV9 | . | TGTGCCAGCACCGGGGGGTCCGAAGCTTTCTTT | CASTGGSEAFF
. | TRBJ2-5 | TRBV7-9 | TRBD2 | TGTGCCAGCAGCTTAGCGGGGGGGAGAGCGGAGACCCAGTACTTC | CASSLAGGRAETQYF
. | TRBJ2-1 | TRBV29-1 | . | TGCAGCGTTCCTCGGACGGAGTATAACAATGAGCAGTTCTTC | CSVPRTEYNNEQFF
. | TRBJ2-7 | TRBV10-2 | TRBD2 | TGCGCCAGCAGTGCATTCAGCGGGAGTCCACCTGGCTACGAGCAGTACTTC | CASSAFSGSPPGYEQYF
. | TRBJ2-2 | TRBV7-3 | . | TGTGCCAGCAGCTTACGGGGTTACACCGGGGAGCTGTTTTTT | CASSLRGYTGELFF
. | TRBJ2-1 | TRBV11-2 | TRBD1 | TGTGCCAGCAGCGTAGTTGGACAGGGGACAGGTGAGCAGTTCTTC | CASSVVGQGTGEQFF
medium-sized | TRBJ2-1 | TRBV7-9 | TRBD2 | TGTGCCAGCAGCTTAGGAGGACTAGCCGGTTACAATGAGCAGTTCTTC | CASSLGGLAGYNEQFF
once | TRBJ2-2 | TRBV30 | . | TGTGCCTGCAGGGGCGCCGGGGAGCTGTTTTTT | CACRGAGELFF
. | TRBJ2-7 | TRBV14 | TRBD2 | TGTGCCAGCAGCCCCTTGGGAACGTTGGGACTAGCGGGAGCGGGAGAGCAGTACTTC | CASSPLGTLGLAGAGEQYF
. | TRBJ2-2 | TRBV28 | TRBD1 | TGTGCCAGCAGATTGGTCCCCAGGTCAGGGGGCATTCCCGGGGAGCTGTTTTTT | CASRLVPRSGGIPGELFF
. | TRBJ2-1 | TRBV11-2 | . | TGTGCCAGCAGCTTAGAGTATGTGGCCTCCTACAATGAGCAGTTCTTC | CASSLEYVASYNEQFF
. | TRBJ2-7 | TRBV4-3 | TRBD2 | TGCGCCAGCAGCCAAGTCGGGGGAGGGGAGCAGTACTTC | CASSQVGGGEQYF
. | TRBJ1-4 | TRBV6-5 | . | TGTGCCAGCAGTTACTCGACGGGCCATAATGAAAAACTGTTTTTT | CASSYSTGHNEKLFF
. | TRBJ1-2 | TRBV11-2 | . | TGTGCCAGCAGCTTAGATTTGTCCAGGGATGGCTACACCTTC | CASSLDLSRDGYTF